This TCR beta chain was recorded in a study of T cell responses to AZD1222 COVID-19 vaccine. The study's findings and limits: Clonal diversity was possibly underestimated, and white British individuals and females predominated among donors. Spike was spanned by vaccine-associated CD4 TCRs, with dominance at 160-218 and 743-854. Repertoire sampling happened only post peak T cell response.

Clones were read by immunoSEQ multiplex PCR, and TCRdb kept only the in-frame ones, dropping some. The sample contains over 150,000 clones, roughly nine tenths of which appear only once. About this clone itself: The antigen remains unidentified.

Sequences were derived from peripheral blood, sampled on day 0 of MenACWY control vaccination. The TCR sequence derives from an adult in good health.

This CDR3 is CASSGVRSSGNTIYF. CDR3 nucleotides: TGTGCCAGCAGTGGCGTTAGAAGCTCTGGAAACACCATATATTTT. This rearrangement joins TRBV25-1 to TRBJ1-3; no clear D. The CDR3 contains 15 residues. Deletions cut 4 bases from V and 0 bases from J, with 10 bases between. The germline V gene has CDR1 MGHDK and CDR2 SYGVNS.